Below are 27 T cell receptor beta chains sequenced from a single sample in a study of vaccination effects on CD4 cells after COVID-19. Here immunoSEQ multiplex PCR was the method, and the copy in TCRdb shows in-frame clones only, minus some. The profile shows some 69,000 clones, around 77% of them singletons. Sequencing followed a ViraFEST assay step that expanded antigen-specific CD4+ T cells with viral peptide pools. At the end of about 9 days of culture, CD4+ T cells were isolated. Vaccinees lacked prior SARS-CoV-2 infection and tested negative for nucleocapsid antibodies. These receptors lack a known antigen. Sample: CD4+ T cells from PBMCs cultured with HCoV-NL63 spike peptides, taken before COVID-19 vaccination. Every receptor here comes from a human donor who received a COVID-19 vaccine.

V usage is TRBV5-8 and J usage is TRBJ2-1; perhaps TRBD2 as D (5 bases). Trimming cost V 1 base and J 5 bases, with 19 bases left between them. The CDR3 covers 17 residues. Per germline, CDR1 SGHTS and CDR2 YDEGEE. CDR3 in amino acids: CASSLLVVLATNNEQFF. As DNA, the CDR3 is TGTGCCAGCAGCTTGCTGGTGGTCCTAGCTACGAACAATGAGCAGTTCTTC.

There are a few counts of this clone. The chain combines TRBV4-1 with TRBJ2-3; TRBD2 agrees at 9 bases. The length of the CDR3 is 17 residues. V lost 0 bases to trimming and J lost 3 bases; unmatched junction nucleotides: 7. The germline gives CDR1 MGHRA, CDR2 YSYEKL. CDR3 bases: TGCGCCAGCAGCCAAGATCCGCGGGGGGGCCGTACAGATACGCAGTATTTT. Protein sequence: CASSQDPRGGRTDTQYF.

V gene TRBV29-1 combines with J gene TRBJ1-2, with 10 bases that match TRBD1. The CDR3 has 14 amino acids. The V gene end was trimmed by 2 bases and the J gene end by 8 bases; junction bases not matched to a gene: 8. Germline CDR1 is SQVTM and CDR2 is ANQGSEA. The CDR3 DNA follows: TGCAGCGTTGAATATGGGACAGGGGTAAACGGCTACACCTTC. Its translation is CSVEYGTGVNGYTF.

This chain joins TRBV6-4 and TRBJ1-3; 8 nucleotides match TRBD1. The CDR3 covers 14 residues. Trimming took 7 bases from V and 3 from J; bases not matched to a gene: 5. Looked up from germline, CDR1 is MRHNA and CDR2 is SNTAGT. As DNA, the CDR3 is TGTGCCAGCAAGCCGGACAGGGTTGGAAACACCATATATTTT. Translating gives CASKPDRVGNTIYF.

The rearrangement links TRBV3-1 (or the pseudogene TRBV3-2) to TRBJ2-2, with 8 bases aligning to TRBD1. This CDR3 has 14 residues. Germline V CDR1 and CDR2: LGHDT, YNNKEL (reference sequence). V gave up 4 bases and J gave up 6 bases; unmatched junction bases: 4. The CDR3 spells CASSLLTGAGELFF. CDR3 bases: TGTGCCAGCAGCCTTTTGACAGGGGCCGGGGAGCTGTTTTTT.

The chain couples TRBV5-5 to TRBJ2-6; D ambiguous. The V and J ends lost 2 bases and 1 base respectively, with 4 bases between them. The CDR3 is 14 amino acids. CDR1 is SGHKS, CDR2 YYEKEE, per germline (reference sequence). This CDR3 reads CASSLASGANVLTF. The CDR3 nucleotides are TGTGCCAGCAGCTTAGCATCTGGGGCCAACGTCCTGACTTTC.

The gene calls are TRBV10-3 and TRBJ1-2; D might be TRBD1 (6 bases). Trimming took 2 bases from V and 3 from J, leaving 7 bases between them. The CDR3 runs 13 residues. Germline CDR1 ENHRY, CDR2 SYGVKD. CDR3 sequence: CAISEKGDYGYTF. The CDR3 nucleotides read TGTGCCATCAGTGAGAAGGGGGACTATGGCTACACCTTC.

V and J are TRBV5-4 and TRBJ2-5; 8 bases fit TRBD1. V lost 4 bases and J lost 2; bases outside the gene matches: 7. This CDR3 contains 15 residues. CDR1 is SGHNT and CDR2 is YYREEE in the germline V gene (reference sequence). CDR3 region: CASSTGQGTQETQYF. The CDR3 coding sequence is TGTGCCAGCAGCACCGGACAGGGCACGCAAGAGACCCAGTACTTC.

The chain employs TRBV18 and TRBJ2-1, with unresolved D. V gave up 4 bases and J gave up 5 bases, with 6 bases separating them. Germline lookup yields CDR1 KGHSH and CDR2 LQKENI. This CDR3 is 12 amino acids long. The CDR3 sequence is CASSLRNNEQFF. The DNA for the CDR3 is TGTGCCAGCTCACTAAGAAACAATGAGCAGTTCTTC. Combining the CDR3 with reference TRBV18 and TRBJ2-1 gives the whole variable domain NAGVMQNPRHLVRRRGQEARLRCSPMKGHSHVYWYRQLPEEGLKFMVYLQKENIIDESGMPKERFSAEFPKEGPSILRIQQVVRGDSAAYFCASSLRNNEQFFGPGTRLTVL.

J is TRBJ1-2 and V is TRBV6-5, with D possibly matching TRBD1 (5 bases). The CDR3 totals 13 residues. Germline V gene sequence: CDR1 MNHEY, CDR2 SVGAGI. V was pared by 6 bases and J by 4 bases, with 12 bases between. The chain's CDR3 is CASSTDRSYGYTF. CDR3 sequence (DNA): TGTGCCAGCAGCACTGACAGAAGCTATGGCTACACCTTC.

V usage is TRBV9 and J usage is TRBJ2-3; D possibly corresponds to TRBD1 (6 bases). From germline, CDR1 is SGDLS and CDR2 YYNGEE. The CDR3 loop spans 17 amino acids. Trimming removed 4 bases at V and 4 bases at J, with 22 bases between. As DNA, the CDR3 is TGTGCCAGCAGCCCGCCTCCACAGGGTTTGGGCGCAGATACGCAGTATTTT. It is translated as CASSPPPQGLGADTQYF.

The chain couples TRBV7-2 to TRBJ1-4; perhaps TRBD1 as D (5 bases). CDR1 is SGHTA, CDR2 FQGNSA, per germline. The CDR3 length is 15 residues. V was cut by 7 bases and J by 5 bases, with 17 bases left in between. The CDR3 spells CASTRGGAGNEKLFF. The CDR3 region has the DNA TGTGCCAGCACCCGGGGGGGAGCTGGCAATGAAAAACTGTTTTTT.

V gene TRBV6-1 combines with J gene TRBJ1-2, with D tentatively TRBD1 (5 bases). Germline CDR1 is MNHNS and CDR2 is SASEGT. With 4 bases removed from V and 0 bases from J, the gap between germline ends came to 21 bases. CDR3 length: 18 residues. This CDR3 is CASSVVRGEIRANYGYTF. The CDR3 nucleotides read TGTGCCAGCAGTGTGGTAAGAGGGGAAATCAGAGCTAACTATGGCTACACCTTC.

J is TRBJ2-7 and V is TRBV11-2; D is undetermined. The V end lost 4 bases, the J end lost 0 bases, and 4 bases lay between the germline ends. The CDR3 runs to 12 residues. The germline gives CDR1 SGHAT, CDR2 FQNNGV. The CDR3 loop is CASSSISYEQYV. The CDR3 region has the DNA TGTGCCAGCAGCTCAATCTCCTACGAGCAGTACGTC.

The CDR3 reads CASSLSFGNIQYF. DNA of the CDR3: TGTGCCAGCAGTTTATCGTTCGGGAACATTCAGTACTTC. The gene calls are TRBV27 and TRBJ2-4; D unresolved. V lost 0 bases to trimming and J lost 7 bases, with 7 bases between them. CDR3 size: 13 residues. The germline V gene encodes CDR1 MNHEY and CDR2 SMNVEV (reference sequence).

This chain links TRBV4-1 with TRBJ2-5, with TRBD2 identical over 11 bases. The CDR3 extends over 16 amino acids. With 4 bases clipped from V and 9 bases from J, the junction kept 13 bases outside the gene matches. Germline CDR1 is MGHRA and CDR2 is YSYEKL. CDR3 sequence: CASSRTGTSGLGSQYF. The CDR3 nucleotides are TGCGCCAGCAGCCGAACCGGGACTAGCGGCCTCGGGTCCCAGTACTTC.

Only one count was recorded for this clone. The rearrangement uses TRBV2 and TRBJ2-3, with TRBD2 matching 7 bases. The CDR3 loop spans 14 amino acids. Trimming removed 5 bases from V and 3 bases from J; junction bases left unmatched: 5. The germline gives CDR1 SNHLY, CDR2 FYNNEI. The CDR3 sequence is CASSNRLATDTQYF. In DNA form, the CDR3 reads TGTGCCAGCAGTAATCGACTAGCTACAGATACGCAGTATTTT.

V is TRBV3-1 (or the pseudogene TRBV3-2) and J is TRBJ1-6; no clear D gene. V lost 4 bases to trimming and J lost 8 bases, with 12 bases between them. CDR3 length: 14 residues. CDR1 and CDR2 (germline): LGHDT, YNNKEL (reference sequence). CDR3 protein: CASSPSNGDSPLHF. The DNA for the CDR3 is TGTGCCAGCAGCCCGAGCAATGGGGATTCACCCCTCCACTTT.

This chain joins TRBV29-1 and TRBJ2-3; 11 bases align to TRBD2. CDR3 length equals 15 residues. CDR1 is SQVTM and CDR2 is ANQGSEA in the germline V gene. After removal of 6 bases from V and 0 bases from J, the junction contained 5 bases not matched to a gene. DNA of the CDR3: TGCAGCGTGGAGACTAGCGGGGCAAGCACAGATACGCAGTATTTT. This gives the protein CSVETSGASTDTQYF.

The chain recombines TRBV10-3 with TRBJ2-4; D ambiguous. V was shortened by 2 bases and J by 0 bases, with 11 bases between the two germline ends. The length of the CDR3 is 16 residues. Germline-derived CDR1 and CDR2 are ENHRY and SYGVKD. The CDR3 region is CAISEQLTLAKNIQYF. In DNA form, the CDR3 reads TGTGCCATCAGTGAGCAACTAACCCTAGCCAAAAACATTCAGTACTTC.

The chain uses TRBV6-5 and TRBJ2-1; D remains unclear. There are 13 residues in the CDR3. The germline gives CDR1 MNHEY, CDR2 SVGAGI. The ends were cut back, 0 bases at V and 11 bases at J, with 11 bases in the middle. CDR3 in amino acids: CASSYSSSWQQFF. CDR3 bases: TGTGCCAGCAGTTACTCCTCGTCCTGGCAGCAGTTCTTC.

The chain links TRBV3-1 (or the pseudogene TRBV3-2) to TRBJ2-5; 8 bases line up with TRBD1. J was trimmed by 5 bases and V by 2 bases; bases with no gene match: 13. The CDR3 length is 17 residues. Germline V CDR1 and CDR2: LGHDT, YNNKEL (reference sequence). CDR3: CASSQITGGIRGETQYF. CDR3 sequence (DNA): TGTGCCAGCAGCCAAATAACAGGGGGAATAAGGGGGGAGACCCAGTACTTC.

The V gene is TRBV9, the J gene TRBJ2-2; TRBD2 aligns across 8 bases. This CDR3 has 20 amino acids. Unmatched junction bases numbered 18, after V lost 1 base and J lost 4 bases. The germline V gene has CDR1 SGDLS and CDR2 YYNGEE. The DNA for the CDR3 is TGTGCCAGCAGCGTAAAACTCATTACGGGGGGGACATTCGGCACCGGGGAGCTGTTTTTT. This encodes CASSVKLITGGTFGTGELFF.

The genes are TRBV5-3 and TRBJ2-7; D uncertain. TRBV5-3 carries the ORF label, with uncertain function. The CDR3 is 14 residues long. V lost 1 base, J lost 3 bases, and 11 bases lay in between. The CDR3 region has the DNA TGTGCCAGAAGCTTGATCGGGTGCCACTACGAGCAGTACGTC. Its protein is CARSLIGCHYEQYV.

This clone was observed a few times. The V call is TRBV5-1, the J call TRBJ2-2, with D perhaps TRBD2 (5 bases). CDR1 is SGHRS and CDR2 is YFSETQ in the germline V gene. Between the trimmed V and J ends, which lost 1 base and 3 bases, there was a span of 13 bases. The CDR3 contains 16 residues. The CDR3: CASSLSVLGDTGELFF. CDR3 coding DNA: TGCGCCAGCAGCTTGTCGGTTCTCGGGGACACCGGGGAGCTGTTTTTT.

V gene TRBV7-2 combines with J gene TRBJ2-2; TRBD1 agrees at 7 bases. Germline CDR1 reads SGHTA; CDR2 reads FQGNSA. This CDR3 has 16 amino acids. The trim removed 7 bases at V and 6 bases at J, leaving 14 bases unmatched. This CDR3 is CASKRMTGGQAGELFF. CDR3 in DNA: TGTGCCAGCAAAAGAATGACAGGTGGACAGGCCGGGGAGCTGTTTTTT.

The CDR3 region is CASSVAPGAIGYTF. CDR3 bases: TGTGCCAGCAGCGTAGCTCCGGGGGCAATTGGCTACACCTTC. The J gene is TRBJ1-2, the V gene TRBV9, with D possibly TRBD1 on 6 matching bases. This CDR3 is built from 14 residues. The V gene's germline CDR1 is SGDLS and CDR2 YYNGEE. V gave up 0 bases and J gave up 7 bases, with 13 bases separating them.